This T cell receptor (beta chain) comes out of a study of shared T cell receptors in the human thymus. Measured with immunoSEQ multiplex PCR; TCRdb has only the in-frame clones, and not every one. The sample has hundreds of thousands of clones; around 78% are singletons. This CDR3 is 17 amino acids long. The V end lost 2 bases, the J end lost 0 bases, and 15 bases lay between the germline ends. Germline assignment: CDR1 MDHEN and CDR2 SYDVKM. These data are also associated with another study on human thymus T cells.

This TCR derives from a boy less than two years old with a congenital heart defect. The chain carries TRBV28 and TRBJ2-3; D possibly corresponds to TRBD2 (6 bases). The material sequenced was thymocytes. Here the CDR3 reads CASSLESSGTSTDTQYF. CDR3 nucleotides: TGTGCCAGCAGTTTAGAGAGTAGCGGTACGAGCACAGATACGCAGTATTTT. The full variable domain, in which reference TRBV28 and TRBJ2-3 provide the parts outside the CDR3, is DVKVTQSSRYLVKRTGEKVFLECVQDMDHENMFWYRQDPGLGLRLIYFSYDVKMKEKGDIPEGYSVSREKKERFSLILESASTNQTSMYLCASSLESSGTSTDTQYFGPGTRLTVL.